Shown below are 5 T cell receptor beta chains from a single sample sequenced in a study of cytomegalovirus exposure and HLA in healthy donors. The PCR contained 60 Vbeta and 13 Jbeta primers. Only in-frame clones appear in the TCRdb table, and some are missing; sequencing was by immunoSEQ multiplex PCR. This table holds over 110,000 clones, 70% to 85% found once. The source material was PBMCs. Receptors were obtained from a male donor in good health and CMV-seronegative.

This clone appeared once. This sequence joins TRBV9 and TRBJ2-6; tentative D call: TRBD2 (5 bases). CDR3 length: 17 residues. Per germline, CDR1 SGDLS and CDR2 YYNGEE. The V end was cut by 0 bases, the J end by 2 bases, with 12 bases between. The CDR3 protein is CASSVDVPGTGANVLTF. The CDR3 nucleotides are TGTGCCAGCAGCGTAGACGTTCCGGGGACTGGGGCCAACGTCCTGACTTTC.

The rearrangement uses TRBV4-3 and TRBJ2-2; TRBD2 aligns across 11 bases. The CDR3 extends over 19 amino acids. Germline CDR1 LGHNA, CDR2 YSLEER. Trimming cost V 3 bases and J 3 bases; bases outside gene matches: 12. In DNA form, the CDR3 reads TGCGCCAGCAGCCATCTGTGGCTAGCGGGAGGAGTTGACACCGGGGAGCTGTTTTTT. Translation gives CASSHLWLAGGVDTGELFF.

In this sample, this clone turned up once. V usage is TRBV5-4 and J usage is TRBJ1-2; possibly TRBD1 for D (6 bases). V lost 3 bases and J lost 7, with 13 bases in between. The CDR3 has 13 amino acids. The germline V gene encodes CDR1 SGHNT and CDR2 YYREEE (reference sequence). For the CDR3, the DNA is TGTGCCAGCAGCTCTGTAGGGGGTGGTGGCTACACCTTC. As protein: CASSSVGGGGYTF. Full variable domain (rest looked up from reference TRBV5-4 and TRBJ1-2): ETGVTQSPTHLIKTRGQQVTLRCSSQSGHNTVSWYQQALGQGPQFIFQYYREEENGRGNFPPRFSGLQFPNYSSELNVNALELDDSALYLCASSSVGGGGYTFGSGTRLTVV.

This clone was found a few times. The chain uses TRBV9 and TRBJ1-1, with 8 bases lining up with TRBD1. Germline CDR1 SGDLS, CDR2 YYNGEE. This CDR3 has 14 amino acids. Trimming cost V 4 bases and J 3 bases; bases outside gene matches: 5. DNA for the CDR3: TGTGCCAGCAGCCGGACAGGGTGGGACACTGAAGCTTTCTTT. Translating it yields CASSRTGWDTEAFF. Full variable domain (missing parts from reference TRBV9 and TRBJ1-1): DSGVTQTPKHLITATGQRVTLRCSPRSGDLSVYWYQQSLDQGLQFLIQYYNGEERAKGNILERFSAQQFPDLHSELNLSSLELGDSALYFCASSRTGWDTEAFFGQGTRLTVV.

The rearrangement uses TRBV27 and TRBJ2-7, with D possibly matching TRBD1 (6 bases). The CDR3 consists of 16 residues. Per germline, CDR1 MNHEY and CDR2 SMNVEV (reference sequence). V was trimmed by 5 bases and J by 3 bases, leaving 20 bases between them. DNA of the CDR3: TGTGCCAGCAGTCCCGCCGTGACAGGTCAAAGCTACGAGCAGTACTTC. It codes for CASSPAVTGQSYEQYF.